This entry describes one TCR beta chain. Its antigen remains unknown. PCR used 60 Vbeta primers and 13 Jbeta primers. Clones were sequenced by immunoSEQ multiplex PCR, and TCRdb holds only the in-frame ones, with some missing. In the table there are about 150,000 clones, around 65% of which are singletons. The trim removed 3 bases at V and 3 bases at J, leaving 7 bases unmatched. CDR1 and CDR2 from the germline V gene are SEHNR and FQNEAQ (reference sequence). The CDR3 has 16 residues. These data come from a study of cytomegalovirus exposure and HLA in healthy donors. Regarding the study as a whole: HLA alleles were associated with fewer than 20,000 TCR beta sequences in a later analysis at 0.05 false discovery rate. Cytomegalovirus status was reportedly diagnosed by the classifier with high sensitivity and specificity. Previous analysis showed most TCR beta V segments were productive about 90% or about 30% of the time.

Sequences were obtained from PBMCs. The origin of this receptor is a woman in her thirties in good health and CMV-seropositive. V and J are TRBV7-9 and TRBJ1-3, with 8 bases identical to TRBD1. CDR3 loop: CASSFGQGARGNTIYF. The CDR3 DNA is TGTGCCAGCAGCTTTGGGCAGGGGGCACGTGGAAACACCATATATTTT.